The entry that follows covers one TCR beta chain sequence. Antigen unknown. The sample belongs to a study of blood T cells in healthy people across ages. Study results and limitations: Leaving the PBMCs unsorted stopped any conclusive comparison of naive versus antigen-experienced cells. Long-lived and aged donors differed, with more naive CD4+ cells and higher diversity in the long-lived. The fall in TCR beta diversity per million T cells was roughly linear with age.

CDR3 length: 13 amino acids. With V trimmed by 7 bases and J by 9 bases, 13 bases remained unmatched. CDR1 is DFQATT and CDR2 is SNEGSKA in the germline V gene (reference sequence). Then a second PCR, running roughly 7 to 12 cycles, was carried out with a sample-barcoded 5' primer and a J-beta primer mix. TCRdb re-called the 5' RACE reads with MiXCR, one entry per CDR3 protein. This table has 1.4 million or so distinct CDR3 sequences, 35% to 45% appearing once. Donors each provided roughly 10 milliliters of peripheral blood. Sequenced: blood. The TCR was taken from a woman under 30 in good health. This chain links TRBV20-1 with TRBJ2-3, with 7 bases matching TRBD2. CDR3 sequence reads: CSGVGLAEGTQYF. The CDR3 coding sequence is TGCAGTGGGGTGGGGCTAGCGGAAGGAACGCAGTATTTT.